A single sample gave rise to the 18 T cell receptor beta chains below, sequenced in a study of T cell clonotyping in hematopoietic cell transplantation. The protocol was immunoSEQ multiplex PCR, while the TCRdb copy is restricted to in-frame clones and leaves out a portion. This sample has approximately 28,000 clones, with roughly 82% found just once. Time point reported: recipient sample about 28 days before transplant, after cytoreduction. This specimen consisted of peripheral blood mononuclear cells, obtained before stem cell transplant. These receptors were collected from an older woman with acute myeloid leukemia. Some clones in this sample may be carry-over from other donors' samples.

V gene TRBV7-2 combines with J gene TRBJ1-1, with 7 nucleotides matching TRBD1. Germline values: CDR1 SGHTA, CDR2 FQGNSA. Germline trimming cut 4 bases from V and 10 bases from J; bases unmatched to any gene: 9. This CDR3 has 13 residues. CDR3 bases: TGTGCCAGCAGCTCCTACCGGGACAGAACAGCTTTCTTT. It encodes CASSSYRDRTAFF.

This clone was observed a single time. V and J are TRBV2 and TRBJ2-7; tentative D call: TRBD2 (6 bases). This CDR3 has 14 residues. Germline V gene data show CDR1 as SNHLY and CDR2 as FYNNEI. Trimming stripped 6 bases from V and 2 bases from J, with 14 bases between. CDR3 in amino acids: CASRRSGLAYEQYF. The CDR3 DNA reads as TGTGCCAGCAGGCGCTCGGGACTTGCCTACGAGCAGTACTTC.

This CDR3 reads CASLRRATEAFF. The CDR3 DNA sequence: TGTGCCAGCTTAAGGAGGGCCACTGAAGCTTTCTTT. The genes are TRBV7-9 and TRBJ1-1; unclear D gene. Germline loops: CDR1 SEHNR, CDR2 FQNEAQ (reference sequence). CDR3 length: 12 amino acids. Trimming stripped 8 bases from V and 4 bases from J, with 11 bases between.

The chain carries TRBV6-5 and TRBJ2-5, with D perhaps TRBD2 (6 bases). CDR3 length equals 13 residues. The germline V gene has CDR1 MNHEY and CDR2 SVGAGI. The ends were cut back, 2 bases at V and 5 bases at J, with 9 bases in the middle. This chain's CDR3 is CASSYPGRETQYF. DNA for the CDR3: TGTGCCAGCAGTTACCCAGGGAGGGAGACCCAGTACTTC.

This clone occurred once. The chain links TRBV9 to TRBJ2-2, with D tentatively TRBD2 (6 bases). Germline V gene lookup returns CDR1 SGDLS and CDR2 YYNGEE. The CDR3 runs to 16 residues. The germline V and J ends were trimmed by 5 bases and 1 base, with 15 bases remaining between them. CDR3 sequence: CASSMGGGVNTGELFF. As DNA, the CDR3 is TGTGCCAGCAGTATGGGGGGTGGGGTGAACACCGGGGAGCTGTTTTTT. The entire variable domain, with the rest obtained from reference TRBV9 and TRBJ2-2, is as follows: DSGVTQTPKHLITATGQRVTLRCSPRSGDLSVYWYQQSLDQGLQFLIQYYNGEERAKGNILERFSAQQFPDLHSELNLSSLELGDSALYFCASSMGGGVNTGELFFGEGSRLTVL.

This chain connects TRBV28 to TRBJ2-2; 8 bases are a match to TRBD1. The junction had 10 bases not matched to a gene; V was cut back by 5 bases and J by 8 bases. CDR3 length: 15 residues. Germline values: CDR1 MDHEN, CDR2 SYDVKM. The CDR3 bases are TGTGCCAGCAGTGTCGGGACAGGTCGAACTGGGGAGCTGTTTTTT. Its protein is CASSVGTGRTGELFF.

The chain couples TRBV19 to TRBJ2-7; either TRBD1 or TRBD2 may supply D (5 bases each). Looked up from germline, CDR1 is LNHDA and CDR2 is SQIVND (reference sequence). This CDR3 contains 15 residues. Trimming took 1 base from V and 2 from J, leaving 12 bases between them. The CDR3, as DNA: TGTGCCAGTAGTATAGGGGGGACGCTAACCTACGAGCAGTACTTC. Encoded protein: CASSIGGTLTYEQYF.

The V gene is TRBV10-3, the J gene TRBJ1-1, with D possibly being TRBD1 (6 bases). Germline V gene lookup returns CDR1 ENHRY and CDR2 SYGVKD. This CDR3 has 14 amino acids. The V gene lost 6 bases and the J gene lost 3 bases, with 14 bases spanning the gap. The CDR3 here is CAIRPRTEDTEAFF. CDR3 in DNA: TGTGCCATCAGGCCACGGACAGAAGACACTGAAGCTTTCTTT.

The chain joins TRBV7-2 to TRBJ2-3, with D possibly TRBD2 on 6 matching bases. Trimming removed 4 bases at V and 2 bases at J, with 10 bases between. CDR1 and CDR2 (germline): SGHTA, FQGNSA. This CDR3 region has 14 residues. The CDR3 loop is CASSYRDFTDTQYF. The CDR3 DNA follows: TGTGCCAGCAGCTACCGGGACTTCACAGATACGCAGTATTTT.

This clone is medium-sized (0.01 to 0.1%) in the sample. CDR3 coding DNA: TGTGCCAGCAGCTTAGACGCGGGGGGCACAGATACGCAGTATTTT. Its translation is CASSLDAGGTDTQYF. V usage is TRBV7-3 and J usage is TRBJ2-3; 7 bases align to TRBD2. Germline V gene lookup returns CDR1 SGHTA and CDR2 FQGTGA. The CDR3 extends over 15 amino acids. J was trimmed by 1 base and V by 2 bases; bases with no gene match: 3. Drawing the rest from reference TRBV7-3 and TRBJ2-3, the complete variable domain is GAGVSQTPSNKVTEKGKYVELRCDPISGHTALYWYRQSLGQGPEFLIYFQGTGAADDSGLPNDRFFAVRPEGSVSTLKIQRTERGDSAVYLCASSLDAGGTDTQYFGPGTRLTVL.

The V call is TRBV19, the J call TRBJ1-5; 9 nucleotides match TRBD1. With V trimmed by 6 bases and J by 4 bases, 10 bases remained unmatched. CDR3 length: 16 amino acids. Germline assignment: CDR1 LNHDA and CDR2 SQIVND (reference sequence). CDR3 in amino acids: CASRPGQGLGNQPQHF. In nucleotides, the CDR3 is TGTGCCAGTAGACCGGGACAGGGTTTAGGTAATCAGCCCCAGCATTTT.

The chain links TRBV7-9 to TRBJ2-7; TRBD1 agrees at 7 bases. From germline, CDR1 is SEHNR and CDR2 FQNEAQ (reference sequence). The CDR3 runs 15 residues. Trimming removed 5 bases from V and 6 bases from J; junction bases left unmatched: 13. The CDR3 sequence: CASSLGTAHESEQYF. CDR3 DNA: TGTGCCAGCAGCCTGGGGACAGCGCATGAATCCGAGCAGTACTTC.

The chain has TRBV29-1 and TRBJ2-1, with 14 bases fitting TRBD2. The CDR3 extends over 17 amino acids. The germline V gene encodes CDR1 SQVTM and CDR2 ANQGSEA. Germline trimming cut 5 bases from V and 10 bases from J; bases unmatched to any gene: 16. CDR3 sequence reads: CSVFAGTSGSYSPEQFF. Here the CDR3 DNA reads TGCAGCGTTTTCGCCGGGACTAGCGGGAGCTATTCCCCCGAGCAGTTCTTC.

This chain links TRBV19 with TRBJ1-5, with TRBD1 matching 9 bases. This CDR3 has 14 amino acids. Germline values: CDR1 LNHDA, CDR2 SQIVND (reference sequence). V dropped 7 bases and J dropped 3; count of bases not matched to a gene: 4. CDR3 region: CASTRTGDNQPQHF. CDR3 in DNA: TGTGCCAGTACCCGGACAGGGGACAATCAGCCCCAGCATTTT.

CDR3 protein: CASTRQGGHPYEQYF. As DNA, the CDR3 is TGTGCCAGCACCCGACAGGGGGGGCATCCTTACGAGCAGTACTTC. The chain uses TRBV27 and TRBJ2-7, with 9 bases that match TRBD1. CDR1 is MNHEY, CDR2 SMNVEV, per germline (reference sequence). The V and J ends lost 7 bases and 4 bases, in that order; junction bases with no gene match: 11. The CDR3 length is 15 residues.

This chain links TRBV13 with TRBJ2-7; 8 bases map to TRBD1. Germline loops: CDR1 PRHDT, CDR2 FYEKMQ (reference sequence). J gave up 3 bases and V 0 bases, and 10 bases lay outside the gene matches. The CDR3 totals 17 residues. Here the CDR3 reads CASSLGPPTGVFYEQYF. Here the CDR3 DNA reads TGTGCCAGCAGCTTAGGCCCGCCGACAGGGGTATTCTACGAGCAGTACTTC.

This chain links TRBV7-2 with TRBJ2-7, with D possibly matching TRBD1 (6 bases). This CDR3 comprises 13 residues. V lost 5 bases and J 0 bases, leaving 8 bases between the germline ends. Per germline, CDR1 SGHTA and CDR2 FQGNSA. The CDR3 here is CASSPDSSYEQYF. CDR3 DNA sequence: TGTGCCAGCAGCCCGGACAGCTCCTACGAGCAGTACTTC.

J is TRBJ2-1 and V is TRBV19; 14 nucleotides align to TRBD2. CDR1 LNHDA and CDR2 SQIVND come from the germline V gene (reference sequence). CDR3 size: 18 residues. Trimming cost V 6 bases and J 7 bases; bases outside gene matches: 14. CDR3 coding DNA: TGTGCCAGTAGCCGAGGTCGGACTAGCGGGAGGAGGGGTAATGAGCAGTTCTTC. Amino acid sequence: CASSRGRTSGRRGNEQFF.